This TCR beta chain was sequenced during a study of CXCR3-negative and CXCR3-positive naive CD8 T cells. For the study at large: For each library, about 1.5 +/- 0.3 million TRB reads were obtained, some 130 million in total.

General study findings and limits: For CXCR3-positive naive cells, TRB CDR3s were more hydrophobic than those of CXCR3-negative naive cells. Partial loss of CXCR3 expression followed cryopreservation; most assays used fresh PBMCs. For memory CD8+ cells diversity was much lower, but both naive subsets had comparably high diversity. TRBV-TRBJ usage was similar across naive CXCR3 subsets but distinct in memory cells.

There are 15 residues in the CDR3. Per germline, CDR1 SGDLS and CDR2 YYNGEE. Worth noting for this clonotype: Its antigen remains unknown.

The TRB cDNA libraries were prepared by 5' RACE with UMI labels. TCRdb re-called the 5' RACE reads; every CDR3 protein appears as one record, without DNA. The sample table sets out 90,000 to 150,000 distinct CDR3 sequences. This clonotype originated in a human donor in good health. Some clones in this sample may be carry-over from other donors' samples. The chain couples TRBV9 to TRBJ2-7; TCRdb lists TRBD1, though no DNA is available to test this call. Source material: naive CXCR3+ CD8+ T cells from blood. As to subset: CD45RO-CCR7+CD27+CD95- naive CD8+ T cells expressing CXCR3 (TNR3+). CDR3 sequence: CASSVAGQGFDEQYF.